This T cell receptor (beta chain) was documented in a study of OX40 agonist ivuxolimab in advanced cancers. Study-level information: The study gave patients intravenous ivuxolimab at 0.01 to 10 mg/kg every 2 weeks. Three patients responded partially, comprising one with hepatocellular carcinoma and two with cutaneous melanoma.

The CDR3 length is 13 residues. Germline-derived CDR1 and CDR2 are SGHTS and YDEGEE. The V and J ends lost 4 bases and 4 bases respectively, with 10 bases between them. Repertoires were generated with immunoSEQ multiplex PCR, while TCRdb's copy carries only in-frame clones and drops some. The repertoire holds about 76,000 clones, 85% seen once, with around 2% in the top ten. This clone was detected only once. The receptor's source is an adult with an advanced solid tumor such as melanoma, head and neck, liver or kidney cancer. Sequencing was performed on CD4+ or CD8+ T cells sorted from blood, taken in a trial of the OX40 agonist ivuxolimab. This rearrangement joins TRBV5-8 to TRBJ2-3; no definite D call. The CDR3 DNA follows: TGTGCCAGCAGCCTGACTCTTTCAGATACGCAGTATTTT. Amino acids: CASSLTLSDTQYF.